These 13 T cell receptor beta chains came from one sample sequenced in a study of T-cell memory formation after mild COVID-19 (dated by TCRdb to about 2021). The library was made by 5' RACE. Instrument on record: Illumina NovaSeq 6000. The raw public reads went through TCRdb reprocessing: fastp at Q25, MiXCR clone calling, in-frame beta chains kept. Rows are unified per CDR3 protein, each entry keeping the most common DNA and genes. The sample records 470,000 or so distinct CDR3 sequences, about 23% of which are singletons. The leading ten clones occupy about 12% of the sample. Sequenced sample: PBMCs or a T cell subset sorted from them (not recorded which). These receptors were collected from an adult woman who had mild COVID-19 (a few samples of this study predate the infection). The sample titles of this study are shuffled in the database, so cell type and time point are left out; the donor was told from shared clones.

The chain links TRBV12-3 or TRBV12-4 to TRBJ1-6; TRBD1 aligns across 7 bases. The CDR3 spans 14 residues. The V segment lost 5 bases and the J segment 6 bases; nucleotides outside the gene matches: 4. In nucleotides, the CDR3 is TGTGCCAGCAGTCCGAGACAGGGTAATTCACCCCTCCACTTT. Amino acid sequence: CASSPRQGNSPLHF.

The rearrangement uses TRBV29-1 and TRBJ2-7, with TRBD2 identical over 7 bases. The CDR3 has 14 amino acids. J was trimmed by 7 bases and V by 5 bases; bases with no gene match: 14. Germline V gene lookup returns CDR1 SQVTM and CDR2 ANQGSEA. The CDR3 loop reads CSVHSTRDGGEQYF. DNA of the CDR3: TGCAGCGTTCACTCAACCCGGGACGGGGGGGAGCAGTACTTC.

This clonotype was counted a few times. This rearrangement joins TRBV10-3 to TRBJ2-2; no definite D call. V lost 3 bases and J lost 5, with 13 bases in between. The V gene's germline CDR1 is ENHRY and CDR2 SYGVKD. The CDR3 has 15 residues. CDR3 coding DNA: TGTGCCATCAGTGATGGTAGCCGGTGGACCGGGGAGCTGTTTTTT. Residues: CAISDGSRWTGELFF.

This clonotype showed up just a few times. The V call is TRBV6-5, the J call TRBJ2-7; D not certain. V lost 2 bases, J lost 1 base, and 6 bases lay in between. The V gene's germline CDR1 is MNHEY and CDR2 SVGAGI. The CDR3 sequence is 13 residues long. The CDR3 region is CASSYEVSYEQYF. DNA of the CDR3: TGTGCCAGCAGTTACGAGGTGTCCTACGAGCAGTACTTC.

This clonotype was found a few times. This chain links TRBV7-8 with TRBJ2-5; the match to TRBD2 covers 8 bases. This CDR3 spans 14 amino acids. Trimming at V came to 4 bases and at J to 4 bases, leaving 5 bases not matched to a gene. Per the germline V gene, CDR1 is SGHVS and CDR2 is FQNEAQ. As DNA, the CDR3 is TGTGCCAGCAGCTCCGGGAGGGCGAGAGAGACCCAGTACTTC. It codes for CASSSGRARETQYF.

There are a few counts of this clonotype. This rearrangement joins TRBV5-1 to TRBJ2-1, with TRBD1 matching over 7 bases. Germline CDR1 and CDR2: SGHRS and YFSETQ. The CDR3 loop spans 12 amino acids. V trimming: 7 bases; J trimming: 6 bases; junction bases outside the gene matches: 4. CDR3 protein: CASGRGSNEQFF. The CDR3 DNA reads as TGCGCCAGCGGCAGGGGGTCCAATGAGCAGTTCTTC.

This clonotype was observed a handful of times. The genes are TRBV18 and TRBJ2-2; tentative D call: TRBD1 (6 bases). The CDR3 totals 16 residues. Germline assignment: CDR1 KGHSH and CDR2 LQKENI. V shed 0 bases and J shed 6 bases, with 14 bases lying between them. The CDR3 sequence: CASSPPVRGSAGELFF. The CDR3 coding sequence is TGTGCCAGCTCACCACCTGTCAGGGGATCTGCCGGGGAGCTGTTTTTT. Full variable domain (outside the CDR3, taken from reference TRBV18 and TRBJ2-2): NAGVMQNPRHLVRRRGQEARLRCSPMKGHSHVYWYRQLPEEGLKFMVYLQKENIIDESGMPKERFSAEFPKEGPSILRIQQVVRGDSAAYFCASSPPVRGSAGELFFGEGSRLTVL.

The chain carries TRBV4-1 and TRBJ2-7, with D possibly being TRBD2 (6 bases). This CDR3 has 15 residues. V lost 0 bases, J lost 2 bases, and 11 bases lay in between. Germline V lookup: CDR1 MGHRA, CDR2 YSYEKL. CDR3 region: CASSQDPDYPYEQYF. The CDR3 DNA follows: TGCGCCAGCAGCCAAGATCCGGACTACCCCTACGAGCAGTACTTC.

This chain uses TRBV6-2 or TRBV6-3 with TRBJ2-2, with TRBD2 matching 8 bases. The CDR3 is made up of 13 amino acids. Germline V gene data show CDR1 as MNHEY and CDR2 as SVGEGT. V trimming: 9 bases; J trimming: 5 bases; junction bases outside the gene matches: 5. The chain's CDR3 is CASVAGLTGELFF. The CDR3 DNA is TGTGCCAGTGTAGCGGGATTGACCGGGGAGCTGTTTTTT.

This clonotype appeared a few times. V and J are TRBV3-1 and TRBJ2-5, with TRBD2 matching 10 bases. The CDR3 totals 16 residues. The germline gives CDR1 LGHDT, CDR2 YNNKEL (reference sequence). Trimming cost V 5 bases and J 1 base; bases outside gene matches: 7. The CDR3 loop reads CASSSSGSTFQETQYF. DNA of the CDR3: TGTGCCAGCAGCTCTAGCGGGAGTACGTTCCAAGAGACCCAGTACTTC.

The CDR3 loop reads CSATFGEQFF. CDR3 coding DNA: TGCAGTGCTACCTTCGGGGAGCAGTTCTTC. V usage is TRBV20-1 and J usage is TRBJ2-1; no definite D call. The germline V gene has CDR1 DFQATT and CDR2 SNEGSKA (reference sequence). V lost 4 bases to trimming and J lost 10 bases, with 8 bases between them. The CDR3 runs 10 residues.

The CDR3: CASSSPGQVYEQYF. CDR3 sequence (DNA): TGTGCCAGCAGCTCCCCAGGGCAGGTCTACGAGCAGTACTTC. The rearrangement uses TRBV3-1 and TRBJ2-7; D perhaps matches TRBD1 (5 bases). The CDR3 has 14 amino acids. Germline loops: CDR1 LGHDT, CDR2 YNNKEL (reference sequence). Trimming removed 5 bases from V and 3 bases from J, with 14 bases in between.

This clonotype occurred many times. The genes are TRBV4-1 and TRBJ2-7, with a weak D call TRBD2 (6 bases). Germline CDR1 reads MGHRA; CDR2 reads YSYEKL. The CDR3 covers 14 residues. Trimming left V 4 bases short and J 4 bases short, with 14 bases between. CDR3 DNA: TGCGCCAGCAGCCGCGGAGGAGGGGTATACGAGCAGTACTTC. Translating gives CASSRGGGVYEQYF.